This paragraph reports one T cell receptor (beta chain). TCRdb's copy holds only in-frame clones and misses some; the assay was immunoSEQ multiplex PCR. Of around 63,000 clones in the sample, about 91% were seen once. The data stem from a study of T cell changes during pregnancy in multiple sclerosis. The CDR3 extends over 14 amino acids. Germline CDR1 SGHRS, CDR2 YFSETQ. The junction had 4 bases not matched to a gene; V was cut back by 1 base and J by 6 bases. This TCR was recovered from a female donor with multiple sclerosis, enrolled in a pregnancy study. The chain carries TRBV5-1 and TRBJ2-1; 7 nucleotides align to TRBD2. The source was peripheral blood, collected after pregnancy. The CDR3, as DNA: TGCGCCAGCAGCTTGAGCGGGACGAGCAATGAGCAGTTCTTC. As protein: CASSLSGTSNEQFF.